One and the same sample provided the 29 T cell receptor beta chains below, sequenced in a study of blood T cell repertoires in COVID-19. Produced via immunoSEQ multiplex PCR; TCRdb's table is partial and in-frame only. The data show under 150,000 clones, with 79% seen just once and under 4.5% held by the top ten. The sequencing sample was made of peripheral blood. These receptors were taken from a man in his 60s with acute or convalescent COVID-19.

The V gene is TRBV3-1 (or the pseudogene TRBV3-2), the J gene TRBJ1-1, with no clear D. The CDR3 has 15 residues. The V and J ends lost 0 bases and 2 bases respectively, with 10 bases between them. CDR1 LGHDT and CDR2 YNNKEL come from the germline V gene (reference sequence). In DNA form, the CDR3 reads TGTGCCAGCAGCCAAGAGGTACAGATCAACACTGAAGCTTTCTTT. As protein: CASSQEVQINTEAFF.

The J gene is TRBJ1-1, the V gene TRBV7-9, with D tentatively TRBD1 (6 bases). The CDR3 loop spans 13 amino acids. V lost 0 bases to trimming and J lost 7 bases, with 9 bases between them. Looked up from germline, CDR1 is SEHNR and CDR2 is FQNEAQ (reference sequence). The CDR3 loop is CASSLADRSEAFF. CDR3 in DNA: TGTGCCAGCAGCTTAGCCGACAGGAGTGAAGCTTTCTTT.

V usage is TRBV2 and J usage is TRBJ2-1, with 7 bases aligning to TRBD2. This CDR3 is built from 13 residues. Germline values: CDR1 SNHLY, CDR2 FYNNEI. Trimming removed 7 bases from V and 9 bases from J; junction bases left unmatched: 9. The CDR3 bases are TGTGCCAGCATCTCGGGCAGGGAGGGTGAGCAGTTCTTC. Its protein is CASISGREGEQFF.

CDR3 nucleotide sequence: TGTGCCAGCAGTACTGACAGGGGGGGACTACACACCTTC. It encodes CASSTDRGGLHTF. This chain joins TRBV28 and TRBJ1-2; TRBD1 aligns across 9 bases. Germline loops: CDR1 MDHEN, CDR2 SYDVKM. V was pared by 5 bases and J by 12 bases, with 10 bases of the junction left unmatched. This CDR3 region has 13 residues.

This chain joins TRBV6-1 and TRBJ1-2, with 9 nucleotides matching TRBD1. The CDR3 sequence is 15 residues long. Germline V gene lookup returns CDR1 MNHNS and CDR2 SASEGT. The trim removed 2 bases at V and 0 bases at J, leaving 1 base unmatched. CDR3 residues: CASSERQGANYGYTF. CDR3 sequence (DNA): TGTGCCAGCAGTGAAAGACAGGGGGCTAACTATGGCTACACCTTC.

This clone appeared a few times. J is TRBJ1-5 and V is TRBV6-2 or TRBV6-3, with unresolved D. The CDR3 is 15 residues long. V was shortened by 2 bases and J by 0 bases, with 8 bases between the two germline ends. Germline V gives CDR1 MNHEY, CDR2 SVGEGT. The CDR3 here is CASSYGRNSNQPQHF. The CDR3 bases are TGTGCCAGCAGTTACGGGAGGAATAGCAATCAGCCCCAGCATTTT.

The J gene is TRBJ1-1, the V gene TRBV5-1, with D uncertain. V was pared by 3 bases and J by 6 bases, with 9 bases between. CDR3 length equals 12 residues. Per the germline V gene, CDR1 is SGHRS and CDR2 is YFSETQ. The CDR3 coding sequence is TGCGCCAGCAGCTCCCTAGCTTCTGAAGCTTTCTTT. Translated, it gives CASSSLASEAFF.

V is TRBV9 and J is TRBJ2-3; 13 bases line up with TRBD2. The CDR3 extends over 15 amino acids. Losses at the gene ends were 4 bases for V and 4 bases for J; bases not matched to a gene: 3. The germline CDR1 and CDR2 sequences are SGDLS and YYNGEE. CDR3: CASSLTSGRADTQYF. The CDR3 coding sequence is TGTGCCAGCAGCTTAACTAGCGGGAGGGCAGATACGCAGTATTTT.

The chain uses TRBV5-6 and TRBJ2-1; D unresolved. Germline CDR1 and CDR2: SGHDT and YYEEEE. The CDR3 is 11 amino acids. Trimming took 0 bases from V and 8 from J, leaving 3 bases between them. The CDR3 DNA sequence: TGTGCCAGCAGCTTGGTCGATGAGCAGTTCTTC. Protein sequence: CASSLVDEQFF. The variable domain in full, completed from reference TRBV5-6 and TRBJ2-1, reads DAGVTQSPTHLIKTRGQQVTLRCSPKSGHDTVSWYQQALGQGPQFIFQYYEEEERQRGNFPDRFSGHQFPNYSSELNVNALLLGDSALYLCASSLVDEQFFGPGTRLTVL.

This clone was observed a handful of times. The chain has TRBV5-6 and TRBJ2-5; tentative D call: TRBD2 (5 bases). CDR1 and CDR2 from the germline V gene are SGHDT and YYEEEE. Trimming took 4 bases from V and 4 from J, leaving 17 bases between them. The CDR3 consists of 15 residues. The CDR3, as DNA: TGTGCCAGCAGCACCCCACTAGGAATTATAGAGACCCAGTACTTC. Its translation: CASSTPLGIIETQYF. Full variable domain (rest looked up from reference TRBV5-6 and TRBJ2-5): DAGVTQSPTHLIKTRGQQVTLRCSPKSGHDTVSWYQQALGQGPQFIFQYYEEEERQRGNFPDRFSGHQFPNYSSELNVNALLLGDSALYLCASSTPLGIIETQYFGPGTRLLVL.

V is TRBV7-3 and J is TRBJ1-2; 10 bases match TRBD1. The CDR3 is 15 residues long. CDR1 and CDR2 (germline): SGHTA, FQGTGA. V was clipped by 5 bases and J by 3 bases; unmatched bases: 6. The CDR3: CASSHWDRGDYGYTF. CDR3 sequence (DNA): TGTGCCAGCAGCCACTGGGACAGGGGAGACTATGGCTACACCTTC.

The CDR3 spells CASSWASGSYNEQFF. The CDR3 DNA follows: TGTGCCAGCAGCTGGGCTAGCGGCTCCTACAATGAGCAGTTCTTC. This sequence joins TRBV7-3 and TRBJ2-1, with TRBD2 matching over 7 bases. Germline V lookup: CDR1 SGHTA, CDR2 FQGTGA. The CDR3 is 15 amino acids. The J segment lost 0 bases and the V segment lost 4 bases, leaving 3 bases of the junction unmatched.

The J gene is TRBJ2-5, the V gene TRBV9, with D possibly matching TRBD2 (6 bases). The V end was cut by 4 bases, the J end by 5 bases, with 18 bases between. CDR3 length equals 15 residues. Germline loops: CDR1 SGDLS, CDR2 YYNGEE. CDR3 protein: CASSIQGLGVETQYF. For the CDR3, the DNA is TGTGCCAGCAGCATTCAGGGACTGGGCGTCGAGACCCAGTACTTC.

This clone has just one count. J is TRBJ2-1 and V is TRBV18; 11 bases fit TRBD2. In germline, CDR1 is KGHSH, CDR2 LQKENI. V gave up 8 bases and J gave up 6 bases; unmatched junction bases: 9. This CDR3 has 15 amino acids. CDR3: CASAPGLAVTNEQFF. CDR3 nucleotide sequence: TGTGCCAGCGCCCCGGGACTAGCGGTAACCAATGAGCAGTTCTTC. The complete variable domain, with remaining parts taken from reference TRBV18 and TRBJ2-1, reads NAGVMQNPRHLVRRRGQEARLRCSPMKGHSHVYWYRQLPEEGLKFMVYLQKENIIDESGMPKERFSAEFPKEGPSILRIQQVVRGDSAAYFCASAPGLAVTNEQFFGPGTRLTVL.

This chain uses TRBV9 with TRBJ2-2; D perhaps matches TRBD2 (6 bases). This CDR3 is built from 17 residues. Germline V gene sequence: CDR1 SGDLS, CDR2 YYNGEE. Trimming cost V 4 bases and J 1 base, with 17 bases left between them. CDR3 loop: CASSLGLPVLNTGELFF. CDR3 DNA sequence: TGTGCCAGCAGCCTGGGACTGCCGGTACTGAACACCGGGGAGCTGTTTTTT.

The chain combines TRBV27 with TRBJ2-7; the D is unclear. Germline loops: CDR1 MNHEY, CDR2 SMNVEV (reference sequence). The V gene lost 0 bases and the J gene lost 2 bases, with 11 bases spanning the gap. This CDR3 is 15 amino acids long. As DNA, the CDR3 is TGTGCCAGCAGTTTATCCTCTACTGTGGCCTACGAGCAGTACTTC. It translates to CASSLSSTVAYEQYF.

This chain links TRBV9 with TRBJ2-1; a weak D match, TRBD2 (6 bases). This CDR3 comprises 15 residues. The germline V gene has CDR1 SGDLS and CDR2 YYNGEE. V was cut by 0 bases and J by 3 bases, with 10 bases left in between. CDR3 protein: CASSVDGRSYNEQFF. Written as DNA, the CDR3 is TGTGCCAGCAGCGTAGATGGGAGGAGCTACAATGAGCAGTTCTTC.

V and J are TRBV2 and TRBJ1-2, with D unclear. The CDR3 is 14 residues long. Germline lookup yields CDR1 SNHLY and CDR2 FYNNEI. Trimming removed 1 base from V and 4 bases from J, with 10 bases in between. The CDR3 region is CASSEGRGSYGYTF. The CDR3 region has the DNA TGTGCCAGCAGTGAAGGCAGAGGGAGCTATGGCTACACCTTC.

This chain connects TRBV18 to TRBJ2-3; TRBD1 might be the D (6 bases). Trimming removed 2 bases at V and 5 bases at J, with 14 bases between. The CDR3 length is 15 residues. The V gene's germline CDR1 is KGHSH and CDR2 LQKENI. The DNA of the CDR3 is TGTGCCAGCTCACCAACAGGGTTGGGGCAAGATACGCAGTATTTT. It is translated as CASSPTGLGQDTQYF.

The CDR3 reads CASSYSIGGRDEQYF. CDR3 DNA sequence: TGTGCCAGCAGTTACTCGATAGGGGGTAGGGACGAGCAGTACTTC. This chain connects TRBV6-6 to TRBJ2-7; a weak D match, TRBD1 (6 bases). The CDR3 is 15 residues long. Germline lookup yields CDR1 MNHNY and CDR2 SVGAGI (reference sequence). V was trimmed by 0 bases and J by 5 bases, leaving 14 bases between them.

The CDR3 reads CASSLAQGQGPTPLHF. The CDR3 bases are TGTGCCAGCAGTCTGGCGCAGGGACAGGGTCCCACACCCCTCCACTTT. J is TRBJ1-6 and V is TRBV6-6, with 9 bases identical to TRBD1. Trimming took 5 bases from V and 11 from J; bases not matched to a gene: 13. Looked up from germline, CDR1 is MNHNY and CDR2 is SVGAGI (reference sequence). CDR3 length equals 16 residues.

The rearrangement uses TRBV19 and TRBJ1-1, with unresolved D. V was pared by 10 bases and J by 7 bases, with 19 bases between. Germline V gene sequence: CDR1 LNHDA, CDR2 SQIVND (reference sequence). The CDR3 spans 13 residues. The CDR3 coding sequence is TGTGCCATCGAGAGTCCTGGGAGGCGTGAAGCTTTCTTT. It yields the protein CAIESPGRREAFF.

CDR3 residues: CASSLATRGNEKLFF. DNA of the CDR3: TGCGCCAGCAGCTTGGCCACAAGGGGAAATGAAAAACTGTTTTTT. The chain employs TRBV5-1 and TRBJ1-4, with a tentative D call TRBD1 (5 bases). The CDR3 totals 15 residues. In germline, CDR1 is SGHRS, CDR2 YFSETQ. The ends were cut back, 0 bases at V and 5 bases at J, with 11 bases in the middle.

This chain joins TRBV7-9 and TRBJ2-7; no clear D. Between the trimmed V and J ends, which lost 5 bases and 0 bases, there was a span of 11 bases. The CDR3 is 14 amino acids. Germline V CDR1 and CDR2: SEHNR, FQNEAQ (reference sequence). The chain's CDR3 is CASSQPPSSYEQYF. The CDR3 nucleotides read TGTGCCAGCAGCCAGCCCCCTAGCTCCTACGAGCAGTACTTC.

The CDR3 protein is CASSVGHRNTEAFF. For the CDR3, the DNA is TGTGCCAGCAGCGTGGGACATAGGAACACTGAAGCTTTCTTT. The genes are TRBV5-4 and TRBJ1-1; D is perhaps TRBD1 (6 bases). Trimming cost V 4 bases and J 1 base, with 11 bases left between them. This CDR3 region has 14 residues. CDR1 and CDR2 from the germline V gene are SGHNT and YYREEE (reference sequence).

This clone was seen only a few times. V is TRBV10-3 and J is TRBJ2-2; 9 positions match TRBD1. This CDR3 is 14 amino acids long. Germline-derived CDR1 and CDR2 are ENHRY and SYGVKD. V lost 6 bases and J lost 3; bases outside the gene matches: 2. CDR3 region: CAIRDRGDTGELFF. CDR3 coding DNA: TGTGCCATCAGGGACAGGGGAGACACCGGGGAGCTGTTTTTT.

The chain is built from TRBV7-9 and TRBJ1-5; D unresolved. There are 15 residues in the CDR3. CDR1 is SEHNR, CDR2 FQNEAQ, per germline (reference sequence). Trimming left V 2 bases short and J 5 bases short, with 13 bases between. The CDR3 region has the DNA TGTGCCAGCAGCTTACTTGGTGGTTTAGATCAGCCCCAGCATTTT. Translating gives CASSLLGGLDQPQHF. Based on the CDR3 plus reference TRBV7-9 and TRBJ1-5, the full variable domain is DTGVSQNPRHKITKRGQNVTFRCDPISEHNRLYWYRQTLGQGPEFLTYFQNEAQLEKSRLLSDRFSAERPKGSFSTLEIQRTEQGDSAMYLCASSLLGGLDQPQHFGDGTRLSIL.

The V and J genes are TRBV24-1 and TRBJ1-2; no definite D call. V dropped 2 bases and J dropped 2 bases, with 8 bases sitting between them. This CDR3 contains 14 residues. Germline CDR1 and CDR2: KGHDR and SFDVKD. DNA for the CDR3: TGTGCCACCAGTGATTCATCCAGGAACTATGGCTACACCTTC. The encoded protein is CATSDSSRNYGYTF.

The V gene is TRBV18, the J gene TRBJ2-3; D might be TRBD2 (5 bases). Trimming left V 0 bases short and J 4 bases short, with 8 bases between. The V gene's germline CDR1 is KGHSH and CDR2 LQKENI. The CDR3 is made up of 14 amino acids. The CDR3 loop reads CASSPPGVPDTQYF. The CDR3 DNA sequence: TGTGCCAGCTCACCACCCGGGGTTCCAGATACGCAGTATTTT.